Below are 18 T cell receptor beta chains sequenced from a single sample in a study of blood T cells in healthy people across ages (dated by TCRdb to between 2015 and 2017). Library preparation was by 5' RACE. A second 7 to 11 cycle PCR used a sample-barcoded 5' primer and a J-beta primer mix. The public reads were reprocessed in TCRdb via fastp at Q25 and MiXCR, keeping in-frame beta chains. CDR3 protein sequences are deduplicated, and each keeps its most common genes and DNA. Here the sample has over 1,500,000 distinct CDR3 sequences; roughly two fifths occur a single time. About 23% of the sample is held by the ten biggest clonotypes. The sample consisted of blood. The receptors were sampled from a human donor in good health.

The chain uses TRBV15 and TRBJ1-4; D remains unclear. Germline CDR1 is LNHNV and CDR2 is YYDKDF (reference sequence). The length of the CDR3 is 13 residues. Deletions cut 6 bases from V and 3 bases from J, with 8 bases between. CDR3 DNA sequence: TGTGCCACCAGGCCGAGTGCTAATGAAAAACTGTTTTTT. As protein: CATRPSANEKLFF.

This clonotype turned up a few times. CDR3: CASSALGSSGGVGTQYF. Here the CDR3 DNA reads TGTGCCAGCAGCGCCCTCGGGTCTAGCGGGGGGGTTGGTACGCAGTATTTT. The rearrangement uses TRBV9 and TRBJ2-3; 12 nucleotides line up with TRBD2. The J segment lost 8 bases and the V segment lost 3 bases, leaving 13 bases of the junction unmatched. The CDR3 totals 17 residues. The germline gives CDR1 SGDLS, CDR2 YYNGEE.

This chain connects TRBV7-2 to TRBJ1-2; D gene ambiguous. This CDR3 has 14 residues. Germline CDR1 SGHTA, CDR2 FQGNSA. Trimming removed 5 bases at V and 7 bases at J, with 17 bases between. As DNA, the CDR3 is TGTGCCAGCAGCCCCCCAGGTAGAGGTGGTGGCTACACCTTC. Residues: CASSPPGRGGGYTF.

The table lists this clonotype with a few counts. V is TRBV4-3 and J is TRBJ2-4; possible D gene TRBD1, 6 bases. The CDR3 extends over 14 amino acids. V was trimmed by 1 base and J by 6 bases, leaving 10 bases between them. Germline CDR1 reads LGHNA; CDR2 reads YSLEER. In DNA, the CDR3 is TGCGCCAGCAGCCAAGCTACAGGGATAAACATTCAGTACTTC. Translated: CASSQATGINIQYF.

The V and J genes are TRBV28 and TRBJ1-2; D is perhaps TRBD1 (5 bases). CDR1 is MDHEN and CDR2 is SYDVKM in the germline V gene. This CDR3 has 15 amino acids. The germline V and J ends were trimmed by 2 bases and 3 bases, with 13 bases remaining between them. The CDR3 region is CASSLRGADYYGYTF. CDR3 nucleotides: TGTGCCAGCAGTTTACGCGGGGCTGATTACTATGGCTACACCTTC.

J is TRBJ1-4 and V is TRBV5-1, with D hard to call. The germline V gene has CDR1 SGHRS and CDR2 YFSETQ. The CDR3 is 12 amino acids. Between the trimmed V and J ends, which lost 3 bases and 12 bases, there was a span of 12 bases. The CDR3 sequence is CASSSSVDELFF. The DNA of the CDR3 is TGCGCCAGCAGCTCAAGTGTGGACGAACTGTTTTTT. Full variable domain (outside the CDR3, taken from reference TRBV5-1 and TRBJ1-4): KAGVTQTPRYLIKTRGQQVTLSCSPISGHRSVSWYQQTPGQGLQFLFEYFSETQRNKGNFPGRFSGRQFSNSRSEMNVSTLELGDSALYLCASSSSVDELFFGSGTQLSVL.

CDR3 nucleotides: TGTGTCCCGGGGGAGGCCCAGCCCCAGCATTTT. It codes for CVPGEAQPQHF. The genes are TRBV12-5 and TRBJ1-5; D perhaps matches TRBD1 (5 bases). The germline V gene has CDR1 LGHNT and CDR2 FRNRAP. The CDR3 spans 11 residues.

This chain uses TRBV28 with TRBJ1-5, with a tentative D call TRBD1 (6 bases). Trimming stripped 2 bases from V and 3 bases from J, with 14 bases between. This CDR3 has 16 amino acids. Germline V gene sequence: CDR1 MDHEN, CDR2 SYDVKM. CDR3 DNA sequence: TGTGCCAGCAGTTTAACGGGACATAAGAACAATCAGCCCCAGCATTTT. The encoded protein is CASSLTGHKNNQPQHF.

The chain carries TRBV6-6 and TRBJ1-2; 7 bases line up with TRBD1. The J segment lost 2 bases and the V segment lost 0 bases, leaving 6 bases of the junction unmatched. The CDR3 consists of 16 residues. In germline, CDR1 is MNHNY, CDR2 SVGAGI (reference sequence). Here the CDR3 reads CASSYSTGNTNYGYTF. The CDR3 region has the DNA TGTGCCAGCAGTTACTCGACAGGGAATACGAACTATGGCTACACCTTC.

This clonotype was observed a handful of times. The junction differs from germline at one of its ends, possibly a read error. This chain connects TRBV7-7 to TRBJ2-1; D perhaps matches TRBD2 (6 bases). The CDR3 covers 14 residues. Germline V lookup: CDR1 SSHAT, CDR2 FNYEAQ (reference sequence). CDR3 coding DNA: TGTGCTAGCAGCCTCGGAGGGCTTGTTAATGAGCAGTTCTTC. It specifies CASSLGGLVNEQFF.

The rearrangement joins TRBV6-1 to TRBJ2-1; the match to TRBD1 covers 9 bases. The J segment lost 9 bases and the V segment lost 6 bases, leaving 6 bases of the junction unmatched. Looked up from germline, CDR1 is MNHNS and CDR2 is SASEGT. This CDR3 contains 13 residues. The CDR3 region is CASRSDRGGEQFF. The CDR3 DNA sequence: TGTGCCAGCAGGTCGGACAGGGGCGGTGAGCAGTTCTTC.

The rearrangement links TRBV4-1 to TRBJ1-2, with a weak D call TRBD1 (6 bases). Germline CDR1 is MGHRA and CDR2 is YSYEKL. The CDR3 totals 17 residues. Trimming removed 4 bases from V and 4 bases from J, with 22 bases in between. The CDR3 DNA sequence: TGCGCCAGCAGCCCTCGGGGGGGCCTATACTACTTCTATGGCTACACCTTC. This translates into CASSPRGGLYYFYGYTF.

This clonotype was detected only a few times. CDR3 nucleotides: TGTGCCAGCACATCTAGGTGGGTCTCGGGCTACACCTTC. As protein: CASTSRWVSGYTF. V usage is TRBV7-9 and J usage is TRBJ1-2; no firm D call. The CDR3 extends over 13 amino acids. Germline V gene data show CDR1 as SEHNR and CDR2 as FQNEAQ (reference sequence). V dropped 7 bases and J dropped 8 bases, with 17 bases sitting between them.

The rearrangement uses TRBV30 and TRBJ1-1, with no clear D. V was pared by 2 bases and J by 5 bases, with 12 bases between. Germline CDR1 reads GTSNPN; CDR2 reads SVGIG (reference sequence). The CDR3 spans 13 residues. CDR3 in amino acids: CAWSNRLGTEAFF. The CDR3 DNA is TGTGCCTGGAGTAATCGCCTGGGGACTGAAGCTTTCTTT.

In the case of this clonotype: Relative to the germline gene, one junction end is altered; a read error may explain this. The CDR3 spells CTSRRDWSTDTQYF. For the CDR3, the DNA is TGTACCAGCAGACGCGACTGGTCCACAGATACGCAGTATTTT. The chain carries TRBV6-5 and TRBJ2-3; no definite D call. This CDR3 contains 14 residues. In germline, CDR1 is MNHEY, CDR2 SVGAGI.

This clonotype was seen a few times. This chain uses TRBV9 with TRBJ2-7; no clear D. The CDR3 sequence is 13 residues long. V was cut by 0 bases and J by 3 bases, with 7 bases left in between. Germline V CDR1 and CDR2: SGDLS, YYNGEE. This chain's CDR3 is CASSVGVGYEQYF. In nucleotides, the CDR3 is TGTGCCAGCAGCGTAGGAGTAGGCTACGAGCAGTACTTC.

The chain joins TRBV20-1 to TRBJ2-6; 10 bases line up with TRBD2. CDR1 is DFQATT and CDR2 is SNEGSKA in the germline V gene (reference sequence). After removal of 5 bases from V and 0 bases from J, the junction contained 10 bases not matched to a gene. This CDR3 comprises 18 residues. CDR3 bases: TGCAGTGCTCCCTCAAAGCGGGGGGGATTCTCTGGGGCCAACGTCCTGACTTTC. Its translation is CSAPSKRGGFSGANVLTF.

The sample holds a few counts of this clonotype. J is TRBJ1-5 and V is TRBV12-5; no clear D. The germline gives CDR1 LGHNT, CDR2 FRNRAP. V was trimmed by 1 base and J by 6 bases, leaving 4 bases between them. The CDR3 runs to 12 residues. CDR3 sequence (DNA): TGTGCTAGTGGTTTGGGAAGTCAGCCCCAGCATTTT. Translating it yields CASGLGSQPQHF.